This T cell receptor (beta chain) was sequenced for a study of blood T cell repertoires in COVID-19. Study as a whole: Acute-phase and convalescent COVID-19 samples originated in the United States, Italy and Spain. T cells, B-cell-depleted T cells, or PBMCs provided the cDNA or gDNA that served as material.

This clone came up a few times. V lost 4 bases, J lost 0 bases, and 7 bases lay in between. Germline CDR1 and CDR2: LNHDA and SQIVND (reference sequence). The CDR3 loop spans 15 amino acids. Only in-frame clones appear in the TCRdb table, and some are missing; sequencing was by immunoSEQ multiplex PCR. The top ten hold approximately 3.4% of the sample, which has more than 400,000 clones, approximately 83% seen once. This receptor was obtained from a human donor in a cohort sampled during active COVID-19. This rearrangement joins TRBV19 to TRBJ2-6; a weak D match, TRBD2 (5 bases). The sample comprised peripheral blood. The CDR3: CASSTRDSGANVLTF. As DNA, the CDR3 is TGTGCCAGTAGTACTCGGGACTCTGGGGCCAACGTCCTGACTTTC.